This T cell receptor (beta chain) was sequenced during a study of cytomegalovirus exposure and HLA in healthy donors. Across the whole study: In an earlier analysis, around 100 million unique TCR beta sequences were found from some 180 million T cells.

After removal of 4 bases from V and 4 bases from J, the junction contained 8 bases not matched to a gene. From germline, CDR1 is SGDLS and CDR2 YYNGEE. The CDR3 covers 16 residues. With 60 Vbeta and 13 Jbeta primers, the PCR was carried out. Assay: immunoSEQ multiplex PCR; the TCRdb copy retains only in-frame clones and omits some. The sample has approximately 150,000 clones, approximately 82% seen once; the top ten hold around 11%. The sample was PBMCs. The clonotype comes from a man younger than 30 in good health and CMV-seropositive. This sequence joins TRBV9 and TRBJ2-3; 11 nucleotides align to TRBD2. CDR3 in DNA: TGTGCCAGCAGCTACCAACCGACTAGCGGGGCAGATACGCAGTATTTT. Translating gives CASSYQPTSGADTQYF.